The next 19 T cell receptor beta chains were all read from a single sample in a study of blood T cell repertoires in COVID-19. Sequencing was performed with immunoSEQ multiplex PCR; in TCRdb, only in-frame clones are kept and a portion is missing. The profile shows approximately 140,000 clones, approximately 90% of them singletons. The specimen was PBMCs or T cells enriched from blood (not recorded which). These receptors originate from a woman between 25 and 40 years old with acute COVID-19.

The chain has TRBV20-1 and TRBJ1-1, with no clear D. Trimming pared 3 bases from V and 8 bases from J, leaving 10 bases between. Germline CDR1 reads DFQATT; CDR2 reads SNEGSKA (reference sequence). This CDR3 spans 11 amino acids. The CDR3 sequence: CSASYYFEAFF. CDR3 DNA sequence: TGCAGTGCTAGTTACTATTTCGAAGCTTTCTTT.

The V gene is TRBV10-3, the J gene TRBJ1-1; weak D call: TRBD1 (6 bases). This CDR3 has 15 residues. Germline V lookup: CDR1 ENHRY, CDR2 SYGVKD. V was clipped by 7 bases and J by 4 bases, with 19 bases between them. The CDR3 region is CAITRGEGSTTEAFF. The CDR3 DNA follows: TGTGCCATCACCAGGGGCGAAGGGTCGACCACTGAAGCTTTCTTT.

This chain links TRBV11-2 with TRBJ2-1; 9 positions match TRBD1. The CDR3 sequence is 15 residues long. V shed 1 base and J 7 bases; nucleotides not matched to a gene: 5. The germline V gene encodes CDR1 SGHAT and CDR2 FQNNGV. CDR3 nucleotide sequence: TGTGCCAGCAGCTTAGGGGGACAGGGTGAGAATGAGCAGTTCTTC. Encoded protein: CASSLGGQGENEQFF.

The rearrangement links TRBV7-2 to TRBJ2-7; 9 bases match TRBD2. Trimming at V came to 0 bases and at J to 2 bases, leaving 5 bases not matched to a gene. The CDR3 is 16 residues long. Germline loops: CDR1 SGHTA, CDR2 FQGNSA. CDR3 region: CASSLARTSVTYEQYF. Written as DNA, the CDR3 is TGTGCCAGCAGCTTAGCCAGGACTAGCGTCACCTACGAGCAGTACTTC.

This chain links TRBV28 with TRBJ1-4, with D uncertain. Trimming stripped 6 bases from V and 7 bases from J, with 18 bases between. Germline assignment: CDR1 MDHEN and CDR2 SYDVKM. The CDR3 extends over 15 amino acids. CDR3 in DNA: TGTGCCAGCAGCATGCCCGGCAGCGGTGTTGAAAAACTGTTTTTT. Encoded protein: CASSMPGSGVEKLFF.

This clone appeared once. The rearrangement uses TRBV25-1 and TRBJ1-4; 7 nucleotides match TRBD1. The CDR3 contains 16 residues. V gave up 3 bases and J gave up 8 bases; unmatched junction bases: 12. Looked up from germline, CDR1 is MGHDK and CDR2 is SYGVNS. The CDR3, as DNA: TGTGCCAGCAGTGAGTTACAGGGTACGGGACAGGAAAAACTGTTTTTT. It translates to CASSELQGTGQEKLFF.

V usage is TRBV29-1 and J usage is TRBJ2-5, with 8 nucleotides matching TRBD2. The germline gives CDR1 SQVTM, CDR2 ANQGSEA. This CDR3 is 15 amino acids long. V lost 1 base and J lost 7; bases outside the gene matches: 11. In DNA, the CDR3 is TGCAGCGTTGAAGGCCTTGGAGCGGGGGAAGGGACCCAGTACTTC. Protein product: CSVEGLGAGEGTQYF.

The CDR3, as DNA: TGTGCCAGCAGCCCACAGGGACAGGTCACCGGGGAGCTGTTTTTT. Translated, it gives CASSPQGQVTGELFF. This chain connects TRBV7-2 to TRBJ2-2, with 8 bases lining up with TRBD1. The V gene end was trimmed by 5 bases and the J gene end by 4 bases; junction bases not matched to a gene: 6. This CDR3 comprises 15 residues. Looked up from germline, CDR1 is SGHTA and CDR2 is FQGNSA.

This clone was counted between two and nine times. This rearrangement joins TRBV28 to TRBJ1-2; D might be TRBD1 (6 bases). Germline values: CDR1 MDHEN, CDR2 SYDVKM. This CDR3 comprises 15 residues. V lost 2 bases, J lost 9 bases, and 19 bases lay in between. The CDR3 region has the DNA TGTGCCAGCAGTTTAGGACAGCCCGTGAGGTTTAGCTACACCTTC. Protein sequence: CASSLGQPVRFSYTF.

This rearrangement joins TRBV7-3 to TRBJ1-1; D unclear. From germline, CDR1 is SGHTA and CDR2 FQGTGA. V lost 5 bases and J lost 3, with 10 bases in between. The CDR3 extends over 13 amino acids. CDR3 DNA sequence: TGTGCCAGCAGCCGCTCGTCGGACACTGAAGCTTTCTTT. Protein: CASSRSSDTEAFF.

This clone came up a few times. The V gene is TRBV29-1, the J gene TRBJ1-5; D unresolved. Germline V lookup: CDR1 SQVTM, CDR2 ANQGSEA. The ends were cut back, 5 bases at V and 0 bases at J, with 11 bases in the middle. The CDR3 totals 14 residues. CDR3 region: CSVQGPGSNQPQHF. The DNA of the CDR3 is TGCAGCGTTCAAGGTCCGGGTAGCAATCAGCCCCAGCATTTT.

The CDR3 coding sequence is TGTGCCAGCGGACTAGCGGGAGGCTATGAGCAGTTCTTC. This sequence encodes CASGLAGGYEQFF. The rearrangement links TRBV12-3 or TRBV12-4 to TRBJ2-1; 14 nucleotides align to TRBD2. The CDR3 covers 13 residues. V trimming: 8 bases; J trimming: 8 bases; junction bases outside the gene matches: 2.

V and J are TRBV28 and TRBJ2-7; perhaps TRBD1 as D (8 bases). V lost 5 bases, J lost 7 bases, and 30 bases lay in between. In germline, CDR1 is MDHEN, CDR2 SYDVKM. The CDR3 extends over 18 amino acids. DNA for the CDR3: TGTGCCAGCAGTCCCCCCCCGGGCGGGGGACAGGTTTTAGGGGAGCAGTACTTC. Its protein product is CASSPPPGGGQVLGEQYF. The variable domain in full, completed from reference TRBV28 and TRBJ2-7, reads DVKVTQSSRYLVKRTGEKVFLECVQDMDHENMFWYRQDPGLGLRLIYFSYDVKMKEKGDIPEGYSVSREKKERFSLILESASTNQTSMYLCASSPPPGGGQVLGEQYFGPGTRLTVT.

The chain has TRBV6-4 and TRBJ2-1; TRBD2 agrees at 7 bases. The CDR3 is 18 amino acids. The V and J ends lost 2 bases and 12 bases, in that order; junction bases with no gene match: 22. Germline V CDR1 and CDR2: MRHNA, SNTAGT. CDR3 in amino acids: CASSDGLASGTGTVGQFF. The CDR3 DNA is TGTGCCAGCAGTGACGGTTTGGCTAGCGGAACGGGTACGGTGGGGCAGTTCTTC.

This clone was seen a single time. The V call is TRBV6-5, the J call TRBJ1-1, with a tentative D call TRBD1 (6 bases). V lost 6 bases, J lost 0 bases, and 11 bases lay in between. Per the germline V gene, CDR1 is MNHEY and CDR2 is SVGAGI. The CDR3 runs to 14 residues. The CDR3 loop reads CASRRTVLNTEAFF. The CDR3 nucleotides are TGTGCCAGCAGGAGGACAGTACTGAACACTGAAGCTTTCTTT.

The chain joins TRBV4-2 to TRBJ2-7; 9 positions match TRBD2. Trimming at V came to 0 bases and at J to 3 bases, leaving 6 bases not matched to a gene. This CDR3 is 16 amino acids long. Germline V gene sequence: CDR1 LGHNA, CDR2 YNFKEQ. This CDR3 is CASSQDASGVNYEQYF. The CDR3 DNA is TGTGCCAGCAGCCAAGATGCTAGCGGGGTTAACTACGAGCAGTACTTC.

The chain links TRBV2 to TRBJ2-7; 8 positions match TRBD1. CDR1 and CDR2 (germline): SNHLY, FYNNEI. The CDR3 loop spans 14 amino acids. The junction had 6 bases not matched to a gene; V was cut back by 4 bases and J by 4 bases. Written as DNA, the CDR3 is TGTGCCAGCAGTGGCCGACAGGGGCCTTACGAGCAGTACTTC. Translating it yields CASSGRQGPYEQYF.

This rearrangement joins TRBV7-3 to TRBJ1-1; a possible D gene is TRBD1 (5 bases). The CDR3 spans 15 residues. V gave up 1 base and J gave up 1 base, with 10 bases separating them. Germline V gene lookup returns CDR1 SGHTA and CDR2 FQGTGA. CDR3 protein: CASSLRGGTNTEAFF. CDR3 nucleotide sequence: TGTGCCAGCAGCTTAAGGGGGGGAACGAACACTGAAGCTTTCTTT.

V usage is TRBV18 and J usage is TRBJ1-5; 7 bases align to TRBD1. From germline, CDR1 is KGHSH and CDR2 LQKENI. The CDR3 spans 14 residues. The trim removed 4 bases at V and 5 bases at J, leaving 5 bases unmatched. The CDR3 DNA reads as TGTGCCAGCTCACTACAGGGGTACGATCAGCCCCAGCATTTT. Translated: CASSLQGYDQPQHF.